These 27 T cell receptor beta chains came from one sample sequenced in a study of T cells in Graves' hyperthyroidism and ophthalmopathy. What was amplified from RNA transcripts were TCR beta CDR3 regions. The study used the HTBI primer set for a first-round RT-PCR of the TCR CDR3. A single record per CDR3 protein comes from TCRdb applying MiXCR to the multiplex PCR reads. The profile shows under 750,000 distinct CDR3 sequences, over 15% of them singletons. Sequenced sample: blood. These receptors came from a woman between 50 and 59 years old with Graves' hyperthyroidism that later progressed to Graves' ophthalmopathy.

This chain joins TRBV4-1 and TRBJ2-3; D might be TRBD2 (6 bases). The CDR3 runs 15 residues. CDR1 and CDR2 from the germline V gene are MGHRA and YSYEKL. V lost 0 bases, J lost 4 bases, and 11 bases lay in between. CDR3 sequence reads: CASSQDPGRSDTQYF. CDR3 DNA sequence: TGCGCCAGCAGCCAAGACCCAGGGAGGTCAGATACGCAGTATTTT.

J is TRBJ1-1 and V is TRBV5-1; TRBD1 matches at 7 bases. Germline V gene data show CDR1 as SGHRS and CDR2 as YFSETQ. The CDR3 length is 16 residues. V dropped 1 base and J dropped 0; count of bases not matched to a gene: 6. The CDR3 DNA sequence: TGCGCCAGCAGCTTGTACGGGGACAGCATGAACACTGAAGCTTTCTTT. This gives the protein CASSLYGDSMNTEAFF.

The V gene is TRBV27, the J gene TRBJ2-3; 7 nucleotides line up with TRBD1. J gave up 5 bases and V 6 bases, and 2 bases lay outside the gene matches. CDR3 length: 12 amino acids. Germline assignment: CDR1 MNHEY and CDR2 SMNVEV (reference sequence). In DNA, the CDR3 is TGTGCCAGCAGGAACAGGGGAGATACGCAGTATTTT. Amino acid sequence: CASRNRGDTQYF.

This chain joins TRBV7-6 and TRBJ1-5; D gene ambiguous. The CDR3 runs 12 residues. Deletions cut 5 bases from V and 9 bases from J, with 11 bases between. Germline CDR1 reads SGHVS; CDR2 reads FNYEAQ. This CDR3 reads CASSKDRGPQHF. The CDR3 DNA reads as TGTGCCAGCAGCAAGGATAGAGGGCCCCAGCATTTT.

On this clonotype itself: With a much larger clone just one base away, this may be a read error. The chain links TRBV7-2 to TRBJ2-7, with no clear D. Germline CDR1 SGHTA, CDR2 FQGNSA. This CDR3 comprises 13 residues. This CDR3 reads CASSLGRSSEKYF. The CDR3 DNA reads as TGTGCCAGCAGCTTAGGAAGGTCGAGCGAGAAGTACTTC.

This clonotype was observed many times. J is TRBJ1-5 and V is TRBV5-1, with D perhaps matching TRBD1 (5 bases). The CDR3 is 14 amino acids. The germline gives CDR1 SGHRS, CDR2 YFSETQ. V was shortened by 2 bases and J by 4 bases, with 10 bases between the two germline ends. In nucleotides, the CDR3 is TGCGCCAGCAGCTTAGGGACGACTAATCAGCCCCAGCATTTT. Protein: CASSLGTTNQPQHF.

This clonotype was recorded at least ten times. The V and J genes are TRBV14 and TRBJ2-5, with D uncertain. Germline V gives CDR1 SGHDN, CDR2 FVKESK. V lost 2 bases and J lost 5, with 12 bases in between. The CDR3 has 14 residues. The CDR3 is CASSQHSLGETQYF. The CDR3 coding sequence is TGTGCCAGCAGCCAACATTCTCTAGGGGAGACCCAGTACTTC.

This clonotype was observed at least ten times. The chain links TRBV3-1 to TRBJ2-1, with 7 bases aligning to TRBD2. Trimming took 4 bases from V and 6 from J; bases not matched to a gene: 3. The germline gives CDR1 LGHDT, CDR2 YNNKEL (reference sequence). The CDR3 has 13 amino acids. In DNA form, the CDR3 reads TGTGCCAGCAGCCCGGGACTATCCAATGAGCAGTTCTTC. Translated: CASSPGLSNEQFF.

The genes are TRBV6-1 and TRBJ1-2; possibly TRBD1 for D (5 bases). V lost 6 bases and J 7 bases, leaving 15 bases between the germline ends. This CDR3 is 13 amino acids long. Per germline, CDR1 MNHNS and CDR2 SASEGT. The CDR3 region is CASSPGTGSGYTF. The CDR3, as DNA: TGTGCCAGCAGCCCCGGGACCGGCAGTGGCTACACCTTC.

V is TRBV30 and J is TRBJ1-3; no clear D gene. The germline CDR1 and CDR2 sequences are GTSNPN and SVGIG (reference sequence). With 1 base removed from V and 0 bases from J, the gap between germline ends came to 4 bases. CDR3 size: 13 residues. DNA of the CDR3: TGTGCCTGGAGTGGGAGCTCTGGAAACACCATATATTTT. Translation: CAWSGSSGNTIYF.

V and J are TRBV6-2 or TRBV6-3 and TRBJ1-5; D gene unclear. V was trimmed by 0 bases and J by 7 bases, leaving 10 bases between them. The CDR3 is made up of 14 amino acids. The germline V gene has CDR1 MNHEY and CDR2 SVGEGT. CDR3 region: CASSYSIGSQPQHF. CDR3 nucleotide sequence: TGTGCCAGCAGTTACTCGATAGGGTCCCAGCCCCAGCATTTT.

This clonotype was detected only a few times. The genes are TRBV3-1 and TRBJ2-3; D perhaps matches TRBD2 (7 bases). This CDR3 has 14 residues. V was trimmed by 6 bases and J by 5 bases, leaving 15 bases between them. The germline V gene encodes CDR1 LGHDT and CDR2 YNNKEL (reference sequence). DNA of the CDR3: TGTGCCAGCAGTGATTGGGAGGGGGGAGATACGCAGTATTTT. Translating gives CASSDWEGGDTQYF.

This clonotype was recorded a few times. In DNA, the CDR3 is TGTGCCAGCAGCGTCACCAGGGGTGGTCGAGAGCAGTTCTTC. Translated, it gives CASSVTRGGREQFF. The chain carries TRBV6-2 or TRBV6-3 and TRBJ2-1; a possible D gene is TRBD1 (6 bases). Deletions cut 6 bases from V and 10 bases from J, with 19 bases between. The CDR3 is 14 amino acids. Germline V gene data show CDR1 as MNHEY and CDR2 as SVGEGT.

The chain couples TRBV19 to TRBJ1-5, with 11 positions matching TRBD1. This CDR3 is 16 amino acids long. V lost 8 bases, J lost 3 bases, and 9 bases stayed unmatched. Germline V gene data show CDR1 as LNHDA and CDR2 as SQIVND (reference sequence). The CDR3 DNA follows: TGTGCCAGTTCCGGACAGGGGGCCGGGATCAATCAGCCCCAGCATTTT. Its protein product is CASSGQGAGINQPQHF.

This clonotype was seen a few times. J is TRBJ1-1 and V is TRBV3-1; a possible D gene is TRBD1 (6 bases). The CDR3 totals 14 residues. The germline V gene encodes CDR1 LGHDT and CDR2 YNNKEL (reference sequence). V was clipped by 1 base and J by 4 bases, with 10 bases between them. CDR3 region: CASSQGAGVTEAFF. The DNA of the CDR3 is TGTGCCAGCAGCCAAGGGGCAGGGGTCACTGAAGCTTTCTTT.

This chain uses TRBV3-1 with TRBJ1-3; D is uncertain. Per the germline V gene, CDR1 is LGHDT and CDR2 is YNNKEL (reference sequence). The CDR3 loop spans 15 amino acids. The V end was cut by 0 bases, the J end by 8 bases, with 14 bases between. DNA for the CDR3: TGTGCCAGCAGCCAAGATCATCGGGGAGCCCACACCATATATTTT. It specifies CASSQDHRGAHTIYF. The whole variable domain, remainder taken from reference TRBV3-1 and TRBJ1-3, is DTAVSQTPKYLVTQMGNDKSIKCEQNLGHDTMYWYKQDSKKFLKIMFSYNNKELIINETVPNRFSPKSPDKAHLNLHINSLELGDSAVYFCASSQDHRGAHTIYFGEGSWLTVV.

This clonotype has more than one count but fewer than ten. V and J are TRBV7-8 and TRBJ1-1; 7 bases map to TRBD1. The CDR3 extends over 12 amino acids. The V gene end was trimmed by 5 bases and the J gene end by 7 bases; junction bases not matched to a gene: 4. Per the germline V gene, CDR1 is SGHVS and CDR2 is FQNEAQ. Here the CDR3 DNA reads TGTGCCAGCAGCGCGGGACAGATTGAAGCTTTCTTT. Translation: CASSAGQIEAFF.

The table lists this clonotype with many counts. The V and J genes are TRBV5-1 and TRBJ2-6; unclear D gene. The CDR3 is made up of 15 amino acids. V was clipped by 4 bases and J by 0 bases, with 8 bases between them. The V gene's germline CDR1 is SGHRS and CDR2 YFSETQ. The CDR3 nucleotides are TGCGCCAGCAGCCCAGATAGCTCTGGGGCCAACGTCCTGACTTTC. It yields the protein CASSPDSSGANVLTF.

This clonotype came up a few times. Compared with germline, one end of the junction differs, possibly owing to a read error. The gene calls are TRBV12-3 or TRBV12-4 and TRBJ2-7; 11 nucleotides match TRBD2. There are 15 residues in the CDR3. DNA for the CDR3: TGTGCCAGCAGTCGACTAGCGGGGAGCTCCTACGAGCGGTACTTC. It encodes CASSRLAGSSYERYF.

The genes are TRBV5-1 and TRBJ2-7; the match to TRBD2 covers 7 bases. The junction had 5 bases not matched to a gene; V was cut back by 0 bases and J by 2 bases. The germline gives CDR1 SGHRS, CDR2 YFSETQ. CDR3 length: 15 amino acids. The CDR3 DNA reads TGCGCCAGCAGCTTGGTGGCGGGGGAGGCCTACGAGCAGTACTTC. Its protein product is CASSLVAGEAYEQYF.

In this sample, this clonotype turned up many times. This chain joins TRBV7-8 and TRBJ2-3; 10 positions match TRBD2. The CDR3 totals 16 residues. CDR1 is SGHVS, CDR2 FQNEAQ, per germline. Losses at the gene ends were 3 bases for V and 4 bases for J; bases not matched to a gene: 7. CDR3: CASSFNSGGISDTQYF. DNA of the CDR3: TGTGCCAGCAGCTTTAATAGCGGGGGGATTTCAGATACGCAGTATTTT.

This chain uses TRBV20-1 with TRBJ2-5, with 9 positions matching TRBD1. V lost 4 bases, J lost 5 bases, and 11 bases stayed unmatched. Germline lookup yields CDR1 DFQATT and CDR2 SNEGSKA (reference sequence). This CDR3 contains 15 residues. DNA of the CDR3: TGCAGTGCTATCCCCCCCGGGACAGGGCGGGAGACCCAGTACTTC. Amino acids: CSAIPPGTGRETQYF.

This sequence joins TRBV7-6 and TRBJ1-1; D is possibly TRBD1 (5 bases). This CDR3 has 17 amino acids. The germline V gene has CDR1 SGHVS and CDR2 FNYEAQ. V shed 2 bases and J shed 0 bases, with 16 bases lying between them. CDR3 in amino acids: CASSLHWPQGLNTEAFF. CDR3 coding DNA: TGTGCCAGCAGCTTACATTGGCCTCAGGGCTTGAACACTGAAGCTTTCTTT.

This clonotype has more than one count but fewer than ten. This chain's CDR3 is CASSQVPGQTYEQYF. Written as DNA, the CDR3 is TGCGCCAGCAGCCAAGTGCCGGGGCAAACCTACGAGCAGTACTTC. This chain uses TRBV4-1 with TRBJ2-7; D tentatively fits TRBD1 or TRBD2 (5 bases each). V was cut by 1 base and J by 2 bases, with 12 bases left in between. Germline assignment: CDR1 MGHRA and CDR2 YSYEKL. The CDR3 extends over 15 amino acids.

The chain links TRBV30 to TRBJ1-5; D is unresolved. The CDR3 is made up of 14 amino acids. The V gene's germline CDR1 is GTSNPN and CDR2 SVGIG (reference sequence). The germline V and J ends were trimmed by 0 bases and 5 bases, with 11 bases remaining between them. The DNA for the CDR3 is TGTGCCTGGAGTGTATCAAGGGATTATCAGCCCCAGCATTTT. This gives the protein CAWSVSRDYQPQHF.

The chain is built from TRBV24-1 and TRBJ1-2; TRBD1 might be the D (5 bases). Per germline, CDR1 KGHDR and CDR2 SFDVKD. CDR3 length: 13 residues. V was shortened by 1 base and J by 6 bases, with 8 bases between the two germline ends. CDR3 sequence reads: CATSDLRDHGYTF. For the CDR3, the DNA is TGTGCCACCAGTGATTTACGGGACCATGGCTACACCTTC.

This clonotype has more than one count but fewer than ten. This chain uses TRBV11-2 with TRBJ2-2; TRBD1 agrees at 9 bases. This CDR3 contains 15 residues. V lost 8 bases, J lost 3 bases, and 7 bases stayed unmatched. Germline CDR1 and CDR2: SGHAT and FQNNGV. The CDR3 sequence: CASLGTGSDTGELFF. Written as DNA, the CDR3 is TGTGCCAGCCTAGGGACAGGGTCGGACACCGGGGAGCTGTTTTTT.